The entry below gives a single TCR beta chain sequence along with its context. Its matching antigen is unknown. The data stem from a study of T cells in localized non-small cell lung cancer. Study-wide results and limits: Uninvolved nearby lung showed the greatest T cell clonality, exceeding that found in tumor. A raised T cell density in blood coincided with lengthier overall survival. Across samples, adjacent lung featured a median roughly 50 of the top 100 tumor clones. Because researchers sequenced only one region of the tumor, heterogeneity is still possible.

This table comes from immunoSEQ multiplex PCR, and its TCRdb copy is limited to in-frame clones, with some not included. In the table there are some 19,000 clones, about nine tenths of which are singletons. CDR3 size: 14 residues. Looked up from germline, CDR1 is SEHNR and CDR2 is FQNEAQ (reference sequence). V lost 5 bases, J lost 6 bases, and 17 bases lay in between. The clonotype comes from a male donor at least 60 years old with stage I squamous cell lung carcinoma. The J gene is TRBJ2-7, the V gene TRBV7-9; D ambiguous. The sample was peripheral blood, taken before any cancer treatment. The CDR3 reads CASSPSGRPGEQYF. The DNA for the CDR3 is TGTGCCAGCAGCCCCTCAGGAAGACCGGGCGAGCAGTACTTC.